This section outlines one T cell receptor beta chain sequence together with its context. These data are taken from a study of cytomegalovirus exposure and HLA in healthy donors. The CDR3 is 14 residues long. Germline V gene sequence: CDR1 LGHNA, CDR2 YSLEER. Trimming removed 3 bases from V and 4 bases from J; junction bases left unmatched: 1. PCR primers comprised 60 Vbeta and 13 Jbeta primers. The data were produced by immunoSEQ multiplex PCR, yet TCRdb's version contains in-frame clones alone and is incomplete. The sample has 170,000 or so clones; 60% to 85% are singletons. The specimen sequenced was PBMCs. The sequence was obtained from a man in his forties in good health and CMV-seronegative. The rearrangement links TRBV4-3 to TRBJ2-5; 11 positions agree with TRBD2. CDR3 in amino acids: CASSHGTSGETQYF. DNA for the CDR3: TGCGCCAGCAGCCATGGGACTAGCGGAGAGACCCAGTACTTC.